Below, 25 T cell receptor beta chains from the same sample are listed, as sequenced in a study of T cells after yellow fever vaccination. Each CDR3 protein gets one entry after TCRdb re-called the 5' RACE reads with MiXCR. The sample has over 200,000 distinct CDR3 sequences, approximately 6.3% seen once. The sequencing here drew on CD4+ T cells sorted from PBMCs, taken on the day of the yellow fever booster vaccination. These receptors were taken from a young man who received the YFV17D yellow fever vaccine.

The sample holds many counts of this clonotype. The CDR3 DNA reads TGTGCCACCAGTGATTTTATGGGTGGAGAGACCCAGTACTTC. It encodes CATSDFMGGETQYF. The chain couples TRBV24-1 to TRBJ2-5, with D unclear. Germline CDR1 and CDR2: KGHDR and SFDVKD. The V end was cut by 1 base, the J end by 4 bases, with 9 bases between. This CDR3 is 14 amino acids long.

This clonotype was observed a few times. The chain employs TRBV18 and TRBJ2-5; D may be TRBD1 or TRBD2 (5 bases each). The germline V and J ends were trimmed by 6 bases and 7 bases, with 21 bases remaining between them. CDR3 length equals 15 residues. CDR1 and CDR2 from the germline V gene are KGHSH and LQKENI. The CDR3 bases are TGTGCCAGCTCGCCGAACGCCAACACGAGGGGGACCCAGTACTTC. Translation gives CASSPNANTRGTQYF.

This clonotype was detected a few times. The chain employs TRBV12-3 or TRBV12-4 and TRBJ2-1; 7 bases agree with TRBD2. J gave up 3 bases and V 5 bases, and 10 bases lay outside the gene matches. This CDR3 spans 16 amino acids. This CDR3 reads CASSPGRLAVYNEQFF. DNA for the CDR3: TGTGCCAGCAGTCCAGGGAGGCTAGCGGTCTACAATGAGCAGTTCTTC.

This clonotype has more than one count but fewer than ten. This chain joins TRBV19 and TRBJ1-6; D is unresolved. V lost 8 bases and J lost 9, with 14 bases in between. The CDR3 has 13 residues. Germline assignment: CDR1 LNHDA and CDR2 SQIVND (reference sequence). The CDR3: CASQRVEGSPLHF. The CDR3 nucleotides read TGTGCCAGTCAAAGGGTCGAAGGTTCACCCCTCCACTTT.

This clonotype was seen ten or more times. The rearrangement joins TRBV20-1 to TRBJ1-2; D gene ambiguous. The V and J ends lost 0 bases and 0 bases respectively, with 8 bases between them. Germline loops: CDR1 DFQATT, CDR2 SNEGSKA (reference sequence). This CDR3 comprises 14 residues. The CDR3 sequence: CSARDVAANYGYTF. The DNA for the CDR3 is TGCAGTGCTAGAGACGTGGCGGCTAACTATGGCTACACCTTC.

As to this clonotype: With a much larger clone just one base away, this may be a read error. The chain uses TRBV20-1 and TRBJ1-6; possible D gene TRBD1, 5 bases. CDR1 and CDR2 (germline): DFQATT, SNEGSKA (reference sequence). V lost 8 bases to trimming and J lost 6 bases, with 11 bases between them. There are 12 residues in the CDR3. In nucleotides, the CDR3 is TGCAGTCCCAGGGAGGGTAATTCACCCCTCCACTTT. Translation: CSPREGNSPLHF.

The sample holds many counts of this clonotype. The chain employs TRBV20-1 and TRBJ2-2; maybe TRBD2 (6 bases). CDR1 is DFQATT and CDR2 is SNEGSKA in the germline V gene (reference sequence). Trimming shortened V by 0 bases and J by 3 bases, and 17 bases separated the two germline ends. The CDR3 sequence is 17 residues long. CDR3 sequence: CSARDVGGDQYTGELFF. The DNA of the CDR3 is TGCAGTGCTAGAGATGTTGGCGGGGATCAATACACCGGGGAGCTGTTTTTT.

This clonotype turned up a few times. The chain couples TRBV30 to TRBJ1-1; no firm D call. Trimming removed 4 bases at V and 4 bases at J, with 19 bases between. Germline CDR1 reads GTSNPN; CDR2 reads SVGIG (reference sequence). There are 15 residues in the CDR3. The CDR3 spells CAWKRDSWGITEAFF. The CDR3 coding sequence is TGTGCCTGGAAACGCGACTCTTGGGGAATCACTGAAGCTTTCTTT.

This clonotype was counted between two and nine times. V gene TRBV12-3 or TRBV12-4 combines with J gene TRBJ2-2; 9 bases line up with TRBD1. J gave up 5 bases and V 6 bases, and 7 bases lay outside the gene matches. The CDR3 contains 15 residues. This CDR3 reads CASSSGQGPTGELFF. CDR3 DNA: TGTGCCAGCAGCTCGGGACAGGGCCCAACCGGGGAGCTGTTTTTT.

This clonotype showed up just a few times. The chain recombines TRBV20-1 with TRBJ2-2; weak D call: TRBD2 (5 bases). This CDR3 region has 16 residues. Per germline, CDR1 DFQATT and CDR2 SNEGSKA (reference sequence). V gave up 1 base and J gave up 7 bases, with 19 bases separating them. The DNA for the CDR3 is TGCAGTGCTAGAGTGGGTCGGGGTTATCGGAGCGGGGAGCTGTTTTTT. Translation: CSARVGRGYRSGELFF.

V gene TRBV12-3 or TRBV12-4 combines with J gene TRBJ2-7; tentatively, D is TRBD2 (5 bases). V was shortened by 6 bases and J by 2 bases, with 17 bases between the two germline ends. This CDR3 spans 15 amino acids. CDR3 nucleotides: TGTGCCAGCAGAACCCGGGCGGGCTCTCCCTACGAGCAGTACTTC. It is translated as CASRTRAGSPYEQYF.

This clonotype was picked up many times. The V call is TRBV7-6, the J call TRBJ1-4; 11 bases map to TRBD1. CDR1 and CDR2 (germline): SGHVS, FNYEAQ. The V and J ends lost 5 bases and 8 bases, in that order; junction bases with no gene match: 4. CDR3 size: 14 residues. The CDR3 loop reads CASSQGQGGEKLFF. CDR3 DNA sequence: TGTGCCAGCAGCCAGGGACAGGGGGGCGAAAAACTGTTTTTT.

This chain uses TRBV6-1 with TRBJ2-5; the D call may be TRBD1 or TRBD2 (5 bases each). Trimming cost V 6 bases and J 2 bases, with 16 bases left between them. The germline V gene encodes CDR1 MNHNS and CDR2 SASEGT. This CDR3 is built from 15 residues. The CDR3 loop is CASRRSGRLQETQYF. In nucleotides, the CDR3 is TGTGCCAGCAGACGGTCGGGACGCCTTCAAGAGACCCAGTACTTC.

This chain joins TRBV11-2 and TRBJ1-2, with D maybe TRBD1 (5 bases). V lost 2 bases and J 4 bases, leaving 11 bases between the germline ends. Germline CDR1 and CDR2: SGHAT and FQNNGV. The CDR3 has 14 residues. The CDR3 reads CASSLWGGTYGYTF. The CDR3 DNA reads TGTGCCAGCAGCTTATGGGGTGGGACCTATGGCTACACCTTC.

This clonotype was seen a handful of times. CDR3 region: CASTPGLTKGELFF. CDR3 nucleotide sequence: TGTGCCAGCACCCCGGGTCTCACCAAGGGGGAGCTGTTTTTT. The gene calls are TRBV6-2 or TRBV6-3 and TRBJ2-2; D not resolved. The germline CDR1 and CDR2 sequences are MNHEY and SVGEGT. V was clipped by 7 bases and J by 8 bases, with 17 bases between them. The CDR3 consists of 14 residues.

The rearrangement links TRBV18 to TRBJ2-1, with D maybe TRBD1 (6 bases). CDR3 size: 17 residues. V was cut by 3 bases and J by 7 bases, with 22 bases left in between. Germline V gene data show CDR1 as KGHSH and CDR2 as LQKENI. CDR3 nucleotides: TGTGCCAGCTCACCCCTCGGAGGCCAGGGGCGTGGGAATGAGCAGTTCTTC. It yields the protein CASSPLGGQGRGNEQFF.

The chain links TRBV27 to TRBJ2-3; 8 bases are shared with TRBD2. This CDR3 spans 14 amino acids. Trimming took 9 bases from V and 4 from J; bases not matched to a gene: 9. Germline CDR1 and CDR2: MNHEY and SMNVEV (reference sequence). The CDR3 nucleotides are TGTGCCAGTACCCCACGGGAGGGATCAGATACGCAGTATTTT. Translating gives CASTPREGSDTQYF.

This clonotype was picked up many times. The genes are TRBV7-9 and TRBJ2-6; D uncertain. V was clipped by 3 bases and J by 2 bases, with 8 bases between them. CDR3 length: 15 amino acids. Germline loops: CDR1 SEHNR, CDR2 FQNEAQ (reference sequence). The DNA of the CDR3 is TGTGCCAGCAGCTTCCCCCCGGCTGGGGCCAACGTCCTGACTTTC. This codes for CASSFPPAGANVLTF. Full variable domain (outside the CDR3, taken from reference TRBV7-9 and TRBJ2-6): DTGVSQNPRHKITKRGQNVTFRCDPISEHNRLYWYRQTLGQGPEFLTYFQNEAQLEKSRLLSDRFSAERPKGSFSTLEIQRTEQGDSAMYLCASSFPPAGANVLTFGAGSRLTVL.

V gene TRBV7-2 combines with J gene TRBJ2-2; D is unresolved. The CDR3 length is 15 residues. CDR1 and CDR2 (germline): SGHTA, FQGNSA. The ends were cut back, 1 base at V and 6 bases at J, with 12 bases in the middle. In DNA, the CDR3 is TGTGCCAGCAGCTTAGAAAGCCTAGTGGCCGGGGAGCTGTTTTTT. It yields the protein CASSLESLVAGELFF.

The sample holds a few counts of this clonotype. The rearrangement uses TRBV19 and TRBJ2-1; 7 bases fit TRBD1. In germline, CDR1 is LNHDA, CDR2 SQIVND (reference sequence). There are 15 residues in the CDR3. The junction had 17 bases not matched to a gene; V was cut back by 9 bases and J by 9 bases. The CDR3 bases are TGTGCCAGCAGACCCTCCGGGACAGCCAACCCTGAGCAGTTCTTC. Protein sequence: CASRPSGTANPEQFF.

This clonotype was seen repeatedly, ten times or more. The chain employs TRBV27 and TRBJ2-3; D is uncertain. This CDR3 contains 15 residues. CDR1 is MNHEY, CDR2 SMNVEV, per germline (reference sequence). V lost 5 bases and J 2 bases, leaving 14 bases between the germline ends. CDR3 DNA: TGTGCCAGCAGTCCCCGGTACAGACACACAGATACGCAGTATTTT. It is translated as CASSPRYRHTDTQYF.

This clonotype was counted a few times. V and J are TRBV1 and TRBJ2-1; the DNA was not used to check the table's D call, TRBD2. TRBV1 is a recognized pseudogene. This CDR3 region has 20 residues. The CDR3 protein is CTSSQPKPRTSGSSYNEQFF. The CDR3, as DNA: TGCACCAGCAGCCAACCCAAGCCTAGGACTAGCGGTAGCTCCTACAATGAGCAGTTCTTC.

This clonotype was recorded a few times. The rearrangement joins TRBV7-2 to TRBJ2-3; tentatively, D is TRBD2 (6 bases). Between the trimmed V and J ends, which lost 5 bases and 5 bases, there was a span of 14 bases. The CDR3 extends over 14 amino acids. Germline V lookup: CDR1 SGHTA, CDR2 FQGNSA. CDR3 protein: CASSRMGGGDTQYF. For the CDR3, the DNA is TGTGCCAGCAGCCGAATGGGGGGAGGAGATACGCAGTATTTT.

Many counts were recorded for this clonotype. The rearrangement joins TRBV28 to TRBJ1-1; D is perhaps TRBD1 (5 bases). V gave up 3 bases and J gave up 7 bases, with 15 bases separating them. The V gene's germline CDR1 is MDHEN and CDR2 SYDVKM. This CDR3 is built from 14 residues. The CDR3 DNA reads TGTGCCAGCAGTTTCTATCTTAGGGACGGTGAAGCTTTCTTT. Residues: CASSFYLRDGEAFF.

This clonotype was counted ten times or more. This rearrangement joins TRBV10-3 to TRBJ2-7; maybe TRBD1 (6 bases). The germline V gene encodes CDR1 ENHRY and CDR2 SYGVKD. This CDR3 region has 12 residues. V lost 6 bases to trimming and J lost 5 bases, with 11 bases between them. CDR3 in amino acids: CAIREGGDEQYF. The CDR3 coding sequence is TGTGCCATCAGGGAAGGGGGAGACGAGCAGTACTTC.